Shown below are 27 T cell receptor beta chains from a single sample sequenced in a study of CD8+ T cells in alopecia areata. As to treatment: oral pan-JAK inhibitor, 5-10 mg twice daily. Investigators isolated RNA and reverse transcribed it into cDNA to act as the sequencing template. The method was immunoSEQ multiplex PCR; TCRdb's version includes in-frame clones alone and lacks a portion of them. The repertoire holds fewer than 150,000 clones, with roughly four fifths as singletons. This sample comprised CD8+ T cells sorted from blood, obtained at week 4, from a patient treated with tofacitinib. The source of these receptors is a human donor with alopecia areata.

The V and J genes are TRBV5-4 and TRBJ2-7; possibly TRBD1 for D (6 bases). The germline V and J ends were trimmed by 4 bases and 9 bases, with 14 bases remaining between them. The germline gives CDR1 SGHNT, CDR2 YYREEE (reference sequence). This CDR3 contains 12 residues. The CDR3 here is CASSQTAGVQYF. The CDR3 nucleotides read TGTGCCAGCAGCCAGACCGCAGGGGTGCAGTACTTC.

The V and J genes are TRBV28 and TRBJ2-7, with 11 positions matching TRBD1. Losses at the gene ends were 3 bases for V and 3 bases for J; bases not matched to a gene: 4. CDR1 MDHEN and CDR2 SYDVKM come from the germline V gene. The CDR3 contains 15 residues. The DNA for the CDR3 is TGTGCCAGCAGTTTCAGGGACAGGGGGGGCTACGAGCAGTACTTC. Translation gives CASSFRDRGGYEQYF.

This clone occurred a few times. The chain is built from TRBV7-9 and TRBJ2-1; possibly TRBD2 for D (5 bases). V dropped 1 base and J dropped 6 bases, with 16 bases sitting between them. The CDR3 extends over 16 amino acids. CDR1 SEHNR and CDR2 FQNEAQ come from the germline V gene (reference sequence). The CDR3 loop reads CASSLGSGAAVNEQFF. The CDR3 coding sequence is TGTGCCAGCAGCTTAGGCTCGGGCGCAGCGGTCAATGAGCAGTTCTTC.

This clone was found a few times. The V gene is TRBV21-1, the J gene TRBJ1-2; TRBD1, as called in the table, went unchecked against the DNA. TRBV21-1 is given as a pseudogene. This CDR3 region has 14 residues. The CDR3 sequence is CASSKRTGRHGYTF. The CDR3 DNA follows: TGTGCCAGCAGCAAGCGGACAGGGAGGCATGGCTACACCTTC.

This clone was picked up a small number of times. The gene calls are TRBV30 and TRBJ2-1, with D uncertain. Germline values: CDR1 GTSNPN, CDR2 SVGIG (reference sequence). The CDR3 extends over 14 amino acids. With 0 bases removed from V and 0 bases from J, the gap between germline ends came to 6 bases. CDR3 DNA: TGTGCCTGGAGTGTCACGAGCTCCTACAATGAGCAGTTCTTC. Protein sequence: CAWSVTSSYNEQFF. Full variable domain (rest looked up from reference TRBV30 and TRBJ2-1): SQTIHQWPATLVQPVGSPLSLECTVEGTSNPNLYWYRQAAGRGLQLLFYSVGIGQISSEVPQNLSASRPQDRQFILSSKKLLLSDSGFYLCAWSVTSSYNEQFFGPGTRLTVL.

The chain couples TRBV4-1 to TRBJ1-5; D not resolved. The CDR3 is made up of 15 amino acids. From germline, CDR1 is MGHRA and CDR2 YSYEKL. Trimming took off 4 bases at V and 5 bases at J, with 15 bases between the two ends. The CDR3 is CASSRSVDTYQPQHF. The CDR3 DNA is TGCGCCAGCAGCCGCTCCGTTGACACCTATCAGCCCCAGCATTTT.

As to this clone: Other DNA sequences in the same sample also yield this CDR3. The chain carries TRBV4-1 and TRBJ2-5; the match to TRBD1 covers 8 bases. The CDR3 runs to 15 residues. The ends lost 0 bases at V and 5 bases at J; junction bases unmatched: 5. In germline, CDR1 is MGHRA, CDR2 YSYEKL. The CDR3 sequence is CASSQEGRGQETQYF. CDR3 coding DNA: TGCGCCAGCAGCCAAGAGGGCAGGGGGCAGGAGACCCAGTACTTC.

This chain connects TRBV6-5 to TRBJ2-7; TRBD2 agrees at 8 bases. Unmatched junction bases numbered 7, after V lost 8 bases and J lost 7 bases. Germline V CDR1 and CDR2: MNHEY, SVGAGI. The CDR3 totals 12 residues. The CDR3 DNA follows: TGTGCCAGCTCTCTAGCGGGTGTTGAGCAGTACTTC. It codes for CASSLAGVEQYF.

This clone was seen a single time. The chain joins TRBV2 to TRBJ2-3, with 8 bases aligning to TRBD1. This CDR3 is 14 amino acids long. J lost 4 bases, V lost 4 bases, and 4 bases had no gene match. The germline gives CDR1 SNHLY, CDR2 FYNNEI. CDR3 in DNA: TGTGCCAGCAGTGCGGGACAGGCCCCAGATACGCAGTATTTT. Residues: CASSAGQAPDTQYF.

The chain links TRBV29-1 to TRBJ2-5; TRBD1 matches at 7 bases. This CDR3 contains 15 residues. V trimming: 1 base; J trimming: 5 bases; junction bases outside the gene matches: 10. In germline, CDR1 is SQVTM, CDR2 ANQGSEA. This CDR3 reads CSVEVPRGLRETQYF. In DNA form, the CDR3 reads TGCAGCGTTGAAGTTCCCAGGGGGTTGCGGGAGACCCAGTACTTC.

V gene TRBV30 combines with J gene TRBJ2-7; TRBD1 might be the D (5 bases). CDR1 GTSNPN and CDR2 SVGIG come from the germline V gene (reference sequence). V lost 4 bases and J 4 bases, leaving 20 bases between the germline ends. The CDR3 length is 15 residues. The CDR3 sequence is CAWNSDSLGHYEQYF. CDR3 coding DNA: TGTGCCTGGAATTCCGACAGTTTAGGCCATTACGAGCAGTACTTC. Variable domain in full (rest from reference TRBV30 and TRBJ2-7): SQTIHQWPATLVQPVGSPLSLECTVEGTSNPNLYWYRQAAGRGLQLLFYSVGIGQISSEVPQNLSASRPQDRQFILSSKKLLLSDSGFYLCAWNSDSLGHYEQYFGPGTRLTVT.

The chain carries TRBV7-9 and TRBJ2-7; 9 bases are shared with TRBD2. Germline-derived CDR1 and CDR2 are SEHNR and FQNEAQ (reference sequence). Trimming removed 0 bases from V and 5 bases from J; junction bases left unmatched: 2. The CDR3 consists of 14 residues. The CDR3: CASSLAGLANEQYF. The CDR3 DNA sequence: TGTGCCAGCAGCTTAGCCGGACTAGCGAACGAGCAGTACTTC.

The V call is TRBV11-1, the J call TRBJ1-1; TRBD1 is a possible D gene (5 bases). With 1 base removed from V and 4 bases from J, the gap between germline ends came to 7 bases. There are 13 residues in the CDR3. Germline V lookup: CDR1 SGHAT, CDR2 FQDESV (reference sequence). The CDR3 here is CASSLEGTTEAFF. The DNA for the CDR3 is TGTGCCAGCAGCTTAGAAGGGACCACTGAAGCTTTCTTT.

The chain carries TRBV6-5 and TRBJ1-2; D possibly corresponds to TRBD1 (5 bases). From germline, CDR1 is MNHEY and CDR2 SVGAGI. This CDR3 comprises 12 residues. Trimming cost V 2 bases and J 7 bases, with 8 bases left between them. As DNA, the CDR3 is TGTGCCAGCAGTTACCCGAGGGGTGGCTACACCTTC. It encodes CASSYPRGGYTF.

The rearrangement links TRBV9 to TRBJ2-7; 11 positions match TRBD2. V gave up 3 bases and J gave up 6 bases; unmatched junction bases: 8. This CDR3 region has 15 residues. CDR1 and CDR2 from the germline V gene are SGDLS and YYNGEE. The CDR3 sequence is CASSADASGGIEQYF. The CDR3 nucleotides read TGTGCCAGCAGCGCGGACGCTAGCGGGGGGATCGAGCAGTACTTC.

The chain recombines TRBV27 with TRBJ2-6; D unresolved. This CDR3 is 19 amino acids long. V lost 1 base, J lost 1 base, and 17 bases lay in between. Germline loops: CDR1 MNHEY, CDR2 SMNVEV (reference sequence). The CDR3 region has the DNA TGTGCCAGCAGTTTATATGCCGCCGGTGGGGATTCTGGGGCCAACGTCCTGACTTTC. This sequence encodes CASSLYAAGGDSGANVLTF.

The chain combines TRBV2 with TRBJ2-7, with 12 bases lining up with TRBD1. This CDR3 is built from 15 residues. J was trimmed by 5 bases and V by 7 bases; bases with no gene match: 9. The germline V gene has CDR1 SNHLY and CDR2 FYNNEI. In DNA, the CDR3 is TGTGCCAGCAACGACCGGGACAGGGGGCGAGACGAGCAGTACTTC. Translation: CASNDRDRGRDEQYF.

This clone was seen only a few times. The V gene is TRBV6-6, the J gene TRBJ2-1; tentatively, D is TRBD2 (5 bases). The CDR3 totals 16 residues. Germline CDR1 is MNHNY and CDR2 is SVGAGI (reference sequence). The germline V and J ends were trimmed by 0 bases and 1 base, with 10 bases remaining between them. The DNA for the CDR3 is TGTGCCAGCAGTTACTCCCTAGCCGGGTCCTACAATGAGCAGTTCTTC. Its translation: CASSYSLAGSYNEQFF.

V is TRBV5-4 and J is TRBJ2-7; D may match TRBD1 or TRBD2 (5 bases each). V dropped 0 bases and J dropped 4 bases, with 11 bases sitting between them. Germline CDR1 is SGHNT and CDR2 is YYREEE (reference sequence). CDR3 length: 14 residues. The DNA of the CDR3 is TGTGCCAGCAGCTTGGCGAGCGAGGGGTACGAGCAGTACTTC. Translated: CASSLASEGYEQYF.

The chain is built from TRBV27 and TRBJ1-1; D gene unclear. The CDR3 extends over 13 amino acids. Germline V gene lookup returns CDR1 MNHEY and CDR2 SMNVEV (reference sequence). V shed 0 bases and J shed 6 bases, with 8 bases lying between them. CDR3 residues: CASSLSGGAEAFF. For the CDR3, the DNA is TGTGCCAGCAGTTTATCGGGCGGGGCTGAAGCTTTCTTT.

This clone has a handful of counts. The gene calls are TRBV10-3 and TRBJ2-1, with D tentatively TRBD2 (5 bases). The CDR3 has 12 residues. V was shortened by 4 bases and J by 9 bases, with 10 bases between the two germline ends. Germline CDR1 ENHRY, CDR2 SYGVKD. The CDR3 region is CAISGGDGEQFF. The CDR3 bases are TGTGCCATCAGTGGGGGAGATGGTGAGCAGTTCTTC.

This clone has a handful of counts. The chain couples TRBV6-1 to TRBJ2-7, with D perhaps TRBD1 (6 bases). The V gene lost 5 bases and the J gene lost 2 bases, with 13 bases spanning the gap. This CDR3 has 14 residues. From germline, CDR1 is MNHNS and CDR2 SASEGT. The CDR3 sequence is CASSTQDRPYEQYF. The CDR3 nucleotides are TGTGCCAGCAGTACCCAAGACAGGCCCTACGAGCAGTACTTC.

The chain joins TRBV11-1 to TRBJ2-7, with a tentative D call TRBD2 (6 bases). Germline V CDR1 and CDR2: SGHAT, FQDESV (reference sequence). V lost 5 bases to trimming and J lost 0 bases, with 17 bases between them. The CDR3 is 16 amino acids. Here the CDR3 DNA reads TGTGCCAGCAGCACCGATTTTAGCGGAATCTCCTACGAGCAGTACTTC. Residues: CASSTDFSGISYEQYF.

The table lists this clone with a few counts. In DNA, the CDR3 is TGCGCCAGCAGCACCCGGGACACCGACTCCTACGAGCAGTACTTC. It encodes CASSTRDTDSYEQYF. The chain links TRBV4-1 to TRBJ2-7; D may be TRBD1 (6 bases). CDR3 size: 15 residues. V dropped 5 bases and J dropped 0 bases, with 14 bases sitting between them. In germline, CDR1 is MGHRA, CDR2 YSYEKL.

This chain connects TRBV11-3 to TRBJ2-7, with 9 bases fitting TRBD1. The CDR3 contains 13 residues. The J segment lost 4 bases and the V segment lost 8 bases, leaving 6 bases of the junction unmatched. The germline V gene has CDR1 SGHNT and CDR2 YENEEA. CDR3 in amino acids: CASEGGQGYEQYF. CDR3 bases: TGTGCCAGCGAGGGGGGACAGGGTTACGAGCAGTACTTC.

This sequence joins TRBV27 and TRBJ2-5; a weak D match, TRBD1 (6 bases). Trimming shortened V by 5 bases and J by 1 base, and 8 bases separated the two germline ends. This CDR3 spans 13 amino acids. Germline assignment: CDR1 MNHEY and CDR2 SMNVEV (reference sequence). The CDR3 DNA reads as TGTGCCAGCAGTGAGGACAGCCAAGAGACCCAGTACTTC. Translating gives CASSEDSQETQYF.

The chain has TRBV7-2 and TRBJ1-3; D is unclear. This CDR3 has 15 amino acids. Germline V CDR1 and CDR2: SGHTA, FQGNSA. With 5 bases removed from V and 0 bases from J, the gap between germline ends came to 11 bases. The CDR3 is CASSPFDSSGNTIYF. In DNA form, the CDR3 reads TGTGCCAGCAGCCCTTTCGACTCCTCTGGAAACACCATATATTTT.